This T cell receptor (beta chain) appears in the sequencing data of a study of regulatory T cells in long-lasting Graves disease. General study findings and limits: When disease was persistent, TRBV28, TRBJ1-2 and TRBJ2-5 were the favored segments.

Combining iRepertoire HTBI primers with Arm-PCR of CDR3 regions, the authors built TCR beta libraries. MiXCR, applied by TCRdb to the multiplex PCR reads, yields one record per CDR3 protein. This repertoire shows hundreds of thousands of distinct CDR3 sequences, roughly 15% found once; its top ten account for approximately 20%. The time point here: newly diagnosed GD, antithyroid drugs for less than 3 months. Construction of the TCR library relied on RNA isolated from PBMCs. To note about this clonotype: Its target is unknown.

The CDR3 spans 15 residues. Germline values: CDR1 SGHDN, CDR2 FVKESK. V was clipped by 4 bases and J by 2 bases; unmatched bases: 4. These data were likewise used in another study, on T cells in Graves' hyperthyroidism and ophthalmopathy. That work states: Uncontrolled infections, other autoimmune diseases, pregnancy or lactation led to exclusion of patients. Blood also held most thyroid clonotypes expanded beyond 0.001.

This sample comprised peripheral blood mononuclear cells (PBMCs), obtained at new diagnosis, from a patient treated with antithyroid drugs. The receptor was derived from a woman in her twenties or thirties with Graves disease. The chain links TRBV14 to TRBJ2-7, with 11 bases matching TRBD2. The CDR3 loop is CASSPRLAGTYEQYF. The CDR3 coding sequence is TGTGCCAGCAGCCCCAGACTAGCGGGGACCTACGAGCAGTACTTC.